This T cell receptor (beta chain) was found in a study of cytomegalovirus exposure and HLA in healthy donors. The study ran its PCR with 60 Vbeta and 13 Jbeta primers. The data were produced by immunoSEQ multiplex PCR, yet TCRdb's version contains in-frame clones alone and is incomplete. The sample holds some 140,000 clones, about four fifths seen once. Trimming cost V 4 bases and J 5 bases; bases outside gene matches: 8. The CDR3 length is 17 residues. The germline V gene has CDR1 SGHRS and CDR2 YFSETQ. This TCR was sampled from a man aged 30 to 39 in good health. The chain carries TRBV5-1 and TRBJ2-3; TRBD2 agrees at 15 bases. The material sequenced was PBMCs. The DNA for the CDR3 is TGCGCCAGCAGCCGCGGACTAGCGGGAGGGCCAAAAGATACGCAGTATTTT. Amino acids: CASSRGLAGGPKDTQYF. Full variable domain (missing parts from reference TRBV5-1 and TRBJ2-3): KAGVTQTPRYLIKTRGQQVTLSCSPISGHRSVSWYQQTPGQGLQFLFEYFSETQRNKGNFPGRFSGRQFSNSRSEMNVSTLELGDSALYLCASSRGLAGGPKDTQYFGPGTRLTVL.